These 15 T cell receptor beta chains were all obtained from the same sample, sequenced in a study of blood T cell repertoires in COVID-19. The repertoire was sequenced with immunoSEQ multiplex PCR; TCRdb's copy has only in-frame clones and lacks some. Counted here are 210,000 or so clones, around four fifths occurring once; the ten biggest clones make up roughly 8%. Sequencing used peripheral blood. These receptors came from a woman aged 45-60 years with active or convalescent COVID-19.

The CDR3 nucleotides are TGCGCCAGCAGGCTCGGACTAGCCGGAGATACGCAGTATTTT. Protein sequence: CASRLGLAGDTQYF. The chain uses TRBV5-1 and TRBJ2-3; 8 bases agree with TRBD2. The CDR3 extends over 14 amino acids. With V trimmed by 5 bases and J by 5 bases, 7 bases remained unmatched. The V gene's germline CDR1 is SGHRS and CDR2 YFSETQ.

The CDR3 DNA sequence: TGTGCCAGCAGCTTGGCTAGGGGGAGCCATCAGCCCCAGCATTTT. It codes for CASSLARGSHQPQHF. This chain joins TRBV5-6 and TRBJ1-5, with TRBD1 as a possible D gene (6 bases). Trimming pared 0 bases from V and 5 bases from J, leaving 12 bases between. Per germline, CDR1 SGHDT and CDR2 YYEEEE. This CDR3 region has 15 residues.

This clone was recorded once. The chain uses TRBV28 and TRBJ2-1; D remains ambiguous. Germline CDR1 is MDHEN and CDR2 is SYDVKM. The germline V and J ends were trimmed by 6 bases and 5 bases, with 14 bases remaining between them. The CDR3 extends over 14 amino acids. CDR3 DNA sequence: TGTGCCAGCAGCGCCGGCGACTCTAACAATGAGCAGTTCTTC. It codes for CASSAGDSNNEQFF.

This clone was recorded a few times. The chain is built from TRBV5-6 and TRBJ1-5; tentative D call: TRBD1 (5 bases). This CDR3 has 14 amino acids. Trimming removed 2 bases from V and 3 bases from J, with 9 bases in between. The germline CDR1 and CDR2 sequences are SGHDT and YYEEEE. As DNA, the CDR3 is TGTGCCAGCAGCTTTAGGGGATTCAATCAGCCCCAGCATTTT. Its protein product is CASSFRGFNQPQHF.

This rearrangement joins TRBV5-5 to TRBJ2-4; TRBD2 agrees at 8 bases. CDR3 size: 14 residues. In germline, CDR1 is SGHKS, CDR2 YYEKEE (reference sequence). V was clipped by 4 bases and J by 5 bases; unmatched bases: 5. The CDR3, as DNA: TGTGCCAGCAGCCCCCGGGGGGGGGAAAACATTCAGTACTTC. This translates into CASSPRGGENIQYF. Full variable domain (missing parts from reference TRBV5-5 and TRBJ2-4): DAGVTQSPTHLIKTRGQQVTLRCSPISGHKSVSWYQQVLGQGPQFIFQYYEKEERGRGNFPDRFSARQFPNYSSELNVNALLLGDSALYLCASSPRGGENIQYFGAGTRLSVL.

This clone occurred a few times. V usage is TRBV4-1 and J usage is TRBJ2-7; a possible D gene is TRBD2 (6 bases). Germline V gene sequence: CDR1 MGHRA, CDR2 YSYEKL. The CDR3 length is 15 residues. Between the trimmed V and J ends, which lost 0 bases and 7 bases, there was a span of 16 bases. The DNA for the CDR3 is TGCGCCAGCAGCCAAGAATGGCCGTCCCGGGAGGAGCAGTACTTC. This gives the protein CASSQEWPSREEQYF.

V gene TRBV5-6 combines with J gene TRBJ1-5, with a tentative D call TRBD1 (6 bases). The CDR3 runs to 14 residues. The ends were cut back, 4 bases at V and 3 bases at J, with 11 bases in the middle. The V gene's germline CDR1 is SGHDT and CDR2 YYEEEE. CDR3 nucleotide sequence: TGTGCCAGCAGCCGTGGGGACAACAATCAGCCCCAGCATTTT. Protein: CASSRGDNNQPQHF.

The V gene is TRBV6-5, the J gene TRBJ1-5; D not certain. Germline lookup yields CDR1 MNHEY and CDR2 SVGAGI. The length of the CDR3 is 14 residues. V dropped 6 bases and J dropped 4 bases, with 13 bases sitting between them. Here the CDR3 DNA reads TGTGCCAGCAGAAAGGGCGGGAGAAATCAGCCCCAGCATTTT. This translates into CASRKGGRNQPQHF.

This chain joins TRBV5-4 and TRBJ1-4, with a tentative D call TRBD1 (6 bases). V lost 3 bases and J lost 6, with 18 bases in between. CDR1 SGHNT and CDR2 YYREEE come from the germline V gene (reference sequence). CDR3 length: 16 amino acids. The CDR3 coding sequence is TGTGCCAGCAGCTCCCTCGGTGCGGGGGGGCATGAAAAACTGTTTTTT. Translated: CASSSLGAGGHEKLFF. Looking up the rest from reference TRBV5-4 and TRBJ1-4 gives the full variable domain: ETGVTQSPTHLIKTRGQQVTLRCSSQSGHNTVSWYQQALGQGPQFIFQYYREEENGRGNFPPRFSGLQFPNYSSELNVNALELDDSALYLCASSSLGAGGHEKLFFGSGTQLSVL.

This chain uses TRBV19 with TRBJ1-1; D is unclear. V was clipped by 7 bases and J by 5 bases, with 17 bases between them. The CDR3 totals 14 residues. Germline CDR1 is LNHDA and CDR2 is SQIVND (reference sequence). The CDR3 DNA sequence: TGTGCCAGTAAGGAGGGCCCATGGGGAACTGAAGCTTTCTTT. It specifies CASKEGPWGTEAFF.

The chain links TRBV5-5 to TRBJ2-1; 10 bases are shared with TRBD2. This CDR3 has 17 residues. With V trimmed by 4 bases and J by 2 bases, 9 bases remained unmatched. The V gene's germline CDR1 is SGHKS and CDR2 YYEKEE (reference sequence). This CDR3 reads CASSTSSGRAPYNEQFF. The CDR3 DNA sequence: TGTGCCAGCAGCACCTCTAGCGGGAGAGCCCCCTACAATGAGCAGTTCTTC.

The chain employs TRBV5-1 and TRBJ2-7; TRBD1 agrees at 7 bases. Germline CDR1 reads SGHRS; CDR2 reads YFSETQ. The CDR3 runs to 15 residues. The V segment lost 0 bases and the J segment 5 bases; nucleotides outside the gene matches: 8. CDR3 sequence reads: CASSLGGTDNDEQYF. CDR3 DNA: TGCGCCAGCAGCTTGGGTGGGACAGACAACGACGAGCAGTACTTC.

The chain joins TRBV5-1 to TRBJ2-3, with TRBD2 matching over 12 bases. The length of the CDR3 is 17 residues. V was clipped by 4 bases and J by 0 bases; unmatched bases: 6. Per germline, CDR1 SGHRS and CDR2 YFSETQ. The CDR3 region is CASSPTSGGTSTDTQYF. The DNA for the CDR3 is TGCGCCAGCAGCCCGACTAGCGGGGGTACTAGCACAGATACGCAGTATTTT.

The V call is TRBV2, the J call TRBJ1-4; perhaps TRBD1 as D (5 bases). CDR3 length: 15 residues. V was clipped by 6 bases and J by 3 bases, with 14 bases between them. Germline values: CDR1 SNHLY, CDR2 FYNNEI. The DNA for the CDR3 is TGTGCCAGCAGCCCCGGGGGGGGATCTAATGAAAAACTGTTTTTT. This codes for CASSPGGGSNEKLFF.

This chain uses TRBV28 with TRBJ1-4; D may be TRBD1 (6 bases). The germline CDR1 and CDR2 sequences are MDHEN and SYDVKM. CDR3 length: 17 amino acids. With 7 bases removed from V and 0 bases from J, the gap between germline ends came to 18 bases. The CDR3 loop reads CASNSLDRFATNEKLFF. The CDR3 nucleotides are TGTGCCAGCAATTCCCTCGACAGGTTTGCAACTAATGAAAAACTGTTTTTT.